This T cell receptor beta chain emerged from a study of cytomegalovirus exposure and HLA in healthy donors. Study-wide context: Inside one of the first data releases sat about 91 million unique TCRs taken from HLA-typed donors.

Among the donors, all were healthy bone marrow donors. Vbeta (60) and Jbeta (13) primers were used in the PCR. In the source study's methods: Later reanalysis found around 74 million unique TCR beta chains, about 11 million of them shared. TCRdb's table, derived via immunoSEQ multiplex PCR, lists solely in-frame clones and lacks some. V and J calls and clone size come straight from that table; D and trimming were deduced from the DNA. The table lists roughly 170,000 clones, over 70% of them singletons. This CDR3 is 14 amino acids long. The germline V gene encodes CDR1 LGHNA and CDR2 YSLEER. V dropped 3 bases and J dropped 8; count of bases not matched to a gene: 4.

The clonotype was recovered from a woman in her twenties or thirties in good health and CMV-seronegative. The genes are TRBV4-3 and TRBJ1-4, with 9 bases matching TRBD1. The sequencing sample was made of PBMCs. In DNA, the CDR3 is TGCGCCAGCAGCCAGGACAGGGGAGGAGAAAAACTGTTTTTT. Encoded protein: CASSQDRGGEKLFF.